This TCR beta chain stems from a study of T cell repertoires in cytomegalovirus infection. Study information: Alongside well-studied HLA-B-restricted CMV epitopes, recently identified HLA-C-restricted CMV epitopes were also used. A matching HLA type, together with CMV infection, was signaled by public TCR beta signatures. Findings of the study overall: Summed frequency of shared TCR beta families picked out CMV carriers who also had the relevant HLA. Predominance within the ex vivo response was attributable to HLA-C-restricted CMV-specific TCR beta clonotypes.

This CDR3 is 17 amino acids long. The V and J ends lost 6 bases and 1 base respectively, with 20 bases between them. Germline V gene lookup returns CDR1 SGHTA and CDR2 FQGNSA. TCRdb passed the reads through MiXCR, listing each CDR3 protein once. The sample carries about 570,000 distinct CDR3 sequences, roughly 42% recorded once. This clonotype was found a few times. Its antigen is currently unknown. The clonotype was recovered from a human donor in good health (CMV status not recorded). Some clones in this sample may be carry-over from other donors' samples. V is TRBV7-2 and J is TRBJ2-3; D tentatively reads TRBD1 or TRBD2 (5 bases each). Specimen: cultured PBMCs, collected from culture after CMV antigen stimulation. The CDR3, as DNA: TGTGCCAGCAGTCCAGGTCGAGGGAGAGGGGGCACAGATACGCAGTATTTT. It translates to CASSPGRGRGGTDTQYF. Together with reference TRBV7-2 and TRBJ2-3, the CDR3 gives the full variable domain: GAGVSQSPSNKVTEKGKDVELRCDPISGHTALYWYRQSLGQGLEFLIYFQGNSAPDKSGLPSDRFSAERTGGSVSTLTIQRTQQEDSAVYLCASSPGRGRGGTDTQYFGPGTRLTVL.